The 13 T cell receptor beta chains presented below share a single source sample, sequenced in a study of vaccination and CD4 T cells after COVID-19. Described time point: late sampling 161 to 241 days after vaccination in a few convalescent patients. One entry per CDR3 protein, called by TCRdb with MiXCR from the PCR reads. Of approximately 29,000 distinct CDR3 sequences detected, approximately 49% appear once; the ten largest clones hold more than 5%. The sequencing used CD4+ T cells from blood, collected about 7 months after SARS-CoV-2 vaccination. These receptors were obtained from a human donor who had recovered from COVID-19.

This clonotype occurred a few times. The V and J genes are TRBV6-5 and TRBJ2-3; 7 bases agree with TRBD2. Germline trimming cut 8 bases from V and 3 bases from J; bases unmatched to any gene: 8. Looked up from germline, CDR1 is MNHEY and CDR2 is SVGAGI. CDR3 length: 14 residues. The CDR3: CASCSSGRTDTQYF. DNA of the CDR3: TGTGCCAGCTGTTCGTCCGGGAGGACAGATACGCAGTATTTT.

The chain recombines TRBV5-4 with TRBJ2-1, with D possibly matching TRBD2 (6 bases). CDR1 SGHNT and CDR2 YYREEE come from the germline V gene (reference sequence). The CDR3 extends over 16 amino acids. The V gene lost 3 bases and the J gene lost 5 bases, with 18 bases spanning the gap. The CDR3 DNA follows: TGTGCCAGCAGCTACGGCGGGGTTAGCGGCAACAATGAGCAGTTCTTC. Translated: CASSYGGVSGNNEQFF.

The J gene is TRBJ2-1, the V gene TRBV7-3; D uncertain. V was clipped by 0 bases and J by 0 bases, with 6 bases between them. CDR3 size: 15 residues. Germline lookup yields CDR1 SGHTA and CDR2 FQGTGA. CDR3 sequence reads: CASSLTGDSYNEQFF. For the CDR3, the DNA is TGTGCCAGCAGCTTAACCGGCGACTCCTACAATGAGCAGTTCTTC. Supplemented by reference TRBV7-3 and TRBJ2-1, the full variable domain reads GAGVSQTPSNKVTEKGKYVELRCDPISGHTALYWYRQSLGQGPEFLIYFQGTGAADDSGLPNDRFFAVRPEGSVSTLKIQRTERGDSAVYLCASSLTGDSYNEQFFGPGTRLTVL.

This clonotype was found a few times. The chain recombines TRBV20-1 with TRBJ2-5, with D possibly matching TRBD2 (6 bases). CDR3 length: 15 residues. V lost 4 bases and J 3 bases, leaving 18 bases between the germline ends. In germline, CDR1 is DFQATT, CDR2 SNEGSKA (reference sequence). The CDR3 coding sequence is TGCAGTGCTACCCCAGTTCGATCGGGAGAAGAGACCCAGTACTTC. Amino acids: CSATPVRSGEETQYF.

The chain joins TRBV4-1 to TRBJ1-2; D is uncertain. This CDR3 is built from 16 residues. Trimming stripped 0 bases from V and 1 base from J, with 12 bases between. From germline, CDR1 is MGHRA and CDR2 YSYEKL. The CDR3 sequence: CASSQELGYGNYGYTF. In DNA form, the CDR3 reads TGCGCCAGCAGCCAAGAATTAGGATACGGTAACTATGGCTACACCTTC.

J is TRBJ2-3 and V is TRBV21-1; TRBD1 is the table's D call and was not checked against the DNA. TRBV21-1 is a pseudogene locus. CDR3 length: 16 amino acids. The CDR3 bases are TGTGCCAGCAGCAAACGACAGGACAGGTTGGCAGATACGCAGTATTTT. It translates to CASSKRQDRLADTQYF.

The V and J genes are TRBV19 and TRBJ2-7; D might be TRBD1 (5 bases). Germline lookup yields CDR1 LNHDA and CDR2 SQIVND (reference sequence). CDR3 size: 11 residues. V lost 8 bases and J 6 bases, leaving 11 bases between the germline ends. The CDR3 is CASGRQFEQYF. DNA for the CDR3: TGTGCCAGTGGAAGACAGTTCGAGCAGTACTTC.

The V gene is TRBV11-2, the J gene TRBJ2-1; 10 bases fit TRBD2. V shed 1 base and J 1 base; nucleotides not matched to a gene: 1. Germline lookup yields CDR1 SGHAT and CDR2 FQNNGV. This CDR3 is built from 16 residues. CDR3 sequence reads: CASSLVTSGSYNEQFF. The CDR3 DNA sequence: TGTGCCAGCAGCTTAGTGACTAGCGGGTCCTACAATGAGCAGTTCTTC.

CDR3 protein: CASSSQGARDQPQHF. CDR3 nucleotide sequence: TGTGCCAGCAGCTCACAGGGGGCAAGGGATCAGCCCCAGCATTTT. The V and J genes are TRBV2 and TRBJ1-5, with 9 bases identical to TRBD1. Germline CDR1 is SNHLY and CDR2 is FYNNEI. CDR3 length: 15 amino acids. V lost 6 bases and J lost 5; bases outside the gene matches: 8.

This clonotype was picked up a small number of times. The gene calls are TRBV7-2 and TRBJ2-5; tentative D call: TRBD2 (6 bases). The CDR3 covers 14 residues. CDR1 and CDR2 (germline): SGHTA, FQGNSA. V was cut by 8 bases and J by 0 bases, with 13 bases left in between. CDR3 bases: TGTGCCAGCGGGAGGCGGGGTTACCAAGAGACCCAGTACTTC. This translates into CASGRRGYQETQYF.

This chain joins TRBV12-3 or TRBV12-4 and TRBJ1-1, with a possible D match to TRBD1 (5 bases). The V and J ends lost 4 bases and 3 bases respectively, with 9 bases between them. CDR3 size: 13 residues. CDR3 coding DNA: TGTGCCAGCAGTTGGGGGGGGGACACTGAAGCTTTCTTT. Its protein is CASSWGGDTEAFF.

This chain links TRBV6-1 with TRBJ1-5, with D possibly TRBD1 on 5 matching bases. CDR1 and CDR2 from the germline V gene are MNHNS and SASEGT. The CDR3 contains 16 residues. V was clipped by 5 bases and J by 4 bases, with 18 bases between them. The CDR3 region is CASSKTSGAINQPQHF. In DNA, the CDR3 is TGTGCCAGCAGTAAGACCTCCGGGGCGATAAATCAGCCCCAGCATTTT.

The chain combines TRBV28 with TRBJ1-1; perhaps TRBD1 as D (5 bases). CDR1 MDHEN and CDR2 SYDVKM come from the germline V gene. This CDR3 contains 18 residues. Trimming left V 1 base short and J 0 bases short, with 18 bases between. The CDR3 here is CASSLSIFGAALNTEAFF. In DNA form, the CDR3 reads TGTGCCAGCAGTTTATCCATTTTCGGGGCAGCCCTGAACACTGAAGCTTTCTTT. The whole variable domain, remainder taken from reference TRBV28 and TRBJ1-1, is DVKVTQSSRYLVKRTGEKVFLECVQDMDHENMFWYRQDPGLGLRLIYFSYDVKMKEKGDIPEGYSVSREKKERFSLILESASTNQTSMYLCASSLSIFGAALNTEAFFGQGTRLTVV.